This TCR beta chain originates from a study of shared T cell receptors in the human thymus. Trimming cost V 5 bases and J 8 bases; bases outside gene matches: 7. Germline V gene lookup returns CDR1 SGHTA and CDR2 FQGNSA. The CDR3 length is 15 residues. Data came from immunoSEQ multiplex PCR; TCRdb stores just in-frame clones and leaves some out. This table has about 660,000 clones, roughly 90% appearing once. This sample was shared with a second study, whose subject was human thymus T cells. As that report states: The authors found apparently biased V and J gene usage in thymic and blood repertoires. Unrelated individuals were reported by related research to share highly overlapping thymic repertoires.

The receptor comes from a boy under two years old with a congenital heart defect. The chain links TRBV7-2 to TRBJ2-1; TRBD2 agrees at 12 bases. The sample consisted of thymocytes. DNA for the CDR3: TGTGCCAGCAGCCCTTCTAGCGGGAGGGCCCATGAGCAGTTCTTC. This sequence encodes CASSPSSGRAHEQFF.